These T cell receptor beta chains were read from a single sample in a study of blood T cell repertoires in COVID-19. The protocol was immunoSEQ multiplex PCR, while the TCRdb copy is restricted to in-frame clones and leaves out a portion. The top ten clones hold around 15% of a sample with 100,000 to 110,000 clones, around four fifths of them seen once. The specimen sequenced was peripheral blood. The receptors were gathered from a man aged 50-59 years with active or convalescent COVID-19. Each CDR3 is given with its conserved first and last residue. Each record gives: CDR3 length, clone size, V gene, D gene, CDR3 protein. The D gene is left open where the match is weak. The listing skips clone size in some rows; elsewhere it reads once, few, many or a size class.

13,once,TRBV11-2,NA,CASSFAAYDEQYF
13,few,TRBV7-9,NA,CASIENRNTEAFF
15,once,TRBV6-5,NA,CASSSSGQSGYEQYF
15,NA,TRBV3-1/TRBV3-2,TRBD1,CASSHGADRVNEAFF
16,few,TRBV7-6,TRBD1,CASSRDRGYPNAEAFF
12,NA,TRBV3-1/TRBV3-2,NA,CASSQATGTQYF
16,NA,TRBV11-2,NA,CASSLARRSGTDTQYF
18,NA,TRBV4-1,TRBD2,CASSQGLAGGFLSYEQYF
14,NA,TRBV7-3,TRBD1,CASSDDRVTGELFF
11,NA,TRBV6-5,NA,CASSQGSSYTF